Presented here are 22 T cell receptor beta chains from one specimen sequenced in a study of radiotherapy plus CTLA-4 blockade in lung cancer. TCRdb's table, derived via immunoSEQ multiplex PCR, lists solely in-frame clones and lacks some. The sample records over 60,000 clones, roughly 84% being singletons. The source material was peripheral blood, sampled from a patient treated with radiotherapy plus ipilimumab. Receptors were obtained from a human donor with non-small cell lung cancer that progressed on radiotherapy plus ipilimumab.

The rearrangement joins TRBV6-5 to TRBJ2-1; 16 nucleotides match TRBD2. Germline V gene lookup returns CDR1 MNHEY and CDR2 SVGAGI. This CDR3 has 15 residues. The ends lost 6 bases at V and 9 bases at J; junction bases unmatched: 5. The CDR3 here is CASSGTSGRAGEQFF. The CDR3 DNA is TGTGCCAGCAGCGGGACTAGCGGGAGGGCCGGTGAGCAGTTCTTC.

V gene TRBV5-6 combines with J gene TRBJ2-2, with D tentatively TRBD2 (5 bases). Germline V CDR1 and CDR2: SGHDT, YYEEEE. This CDR3 spans 13 amino acids. V gave up 7 bases and J gave up 7 bases, with 14 bases separating them. CDR3 region: CASPIPGIGELFF. CDR3 nucleotides: TGTGCCAGCCCAATTCCGGGGATCGGGGAGCTGTTTTTT.

V is TRBV27 and J is TRBJ1-5, with D maybe TRBD1 (5 bases). The germline gives CDR1 MNHEY, CDR2 SMNVEV (reference sequence). This CDR3 spans 13 amino acids. V was shortened by 5 bases and J by 2 bases, with 7 bases between the two germline ends. CDR3 in amino acids: CASSVQGNQPQHF. The CDR3 DNA follows: TGTGCCAGCAGTGTACAGGGCAATCAGCCCCAGCATTTT.

V is TRBV7-9 and J is TRBJ1-4; 7 nucleotides agree with TRBD1. The germline V gene encodes CDR1 SEHNR and CDR2 FQNEAQ (reference sequence). CDR3 size: 14 residues. Unmatched junction bases numbered 4, after V lost 1 base and J lost 8 bases. DNA for the CDR3: TGTGCCAGCAGCTTAGGGTCGGACAGGGAAAAACTGTTTTTT. Translation: CASSLGSDREKLFF.

V and J are TRBV13 and TRBJ1-5; D gene ambiguous. The germline V gene encodes CDR1 PRHDT and CDR2 FYEKMQ (reference sequence). This CDR3 is 16 amino acids long. V was clipped by 2 bases and J by 4 bases, with 15 bases between them. The CDR3 DNA follows: TGTGCCAGCAGCTTATATGGAGACACCCCAAATCAGCCCCAGCATTTT. Translated: CASSLYGDTPNQPQHF.

The chain couples TRBV27 to TRBJ2-7; no clear D. Germline V gene data show CDR1 as MNHEY and CDR2 as SMNVEV (reference sequence). V lost 2 bases and J 0 bases, leaving 11 bases between the germline ends. The CDR3 covers 15 residues. Here the CDR3 DNA reads TGTGCCAGCAGTTTAAGGTCAGCCGGCTCCTACGAGCAGTACTTC. Its translation: CASSLRSAGSYEQYF.

The chain recombines TRBV30 with TRBJ2-7; TRBD2 aligns across 9 bases. The CDR3 extends over 14 amino acids. Unmatched junction bases numbered 7, after V lost 0 bases and J lost 7 bases. CDR1 and CDR2 (germline): GTSNPN, SVGIG (reference sequence). DNA for the CDR3: TGTGCCTGGAGTGTAGGGGTAGCGGGGGAGGAGCAGTACGTC. Translation gives CAWSVGVAGEEQYV.

The V call is TRBV18, the J call TRBJ1-1; TRBD1 is a possible D gene (5 bases). The CDR3 is 13 amino acids. The germline V and J ends were trimmed by 1 base and 4 bases, with 7 bases remaining between them. Germline V gene data show CDR1 as KGHSH and CDR2 as LQKENI. DNA for the CDR3: TGTGCCAGCTCACCACGGCAGGGCACTGAAGCTTTCTTT. Translating it yields CASSPRQGTEAFF. The full variable domain, in which reference TRBV18 and TRBJ1-1 provide the parts outside the CDR3, is NAGVMQNPRHLVRRRGQEARLRCSPMKGHSHVYWYRQLPEEGLKFMVYLQKENIIDESGMPKERFSAEFPKEGPSILRIQQVVRGDSAAYFCASSPRQGTEAFFGQGTRLTVV.

This chain connects TRBV6-5 to TRBJ2-2; D possibly uses TRBD1 or TRBD2 (5 bases each). This CDR3 comprises 16 residues. CDR1 and CDR2 from the germline V gene are MNHEY and SVGAGI. V gave up 2 bases and J gave up 5 bases, with 15 bases separating them. CDR3 nucleotide sequence: TGTGCCAGCAGTTACGGGGCAGGGAGTTATACCGGGGAGCTGTTTTTT. Translation gives CASSYGAGSYTGELFF.

The CDR3 protein is CSATGNEAFF. DNA of the CDR3: TGCAGTGCTACAGGGAACGAAGCTTTCTTT. V and J are TRBV20-1 and TRBJ1-1; tentative D call: TRBD1 (5 bases). The V and J ends lost 4 bases and 8 bases respectively, with 8 bases between them. Germline V gives CDR1 DFQATT, CDR2 SNEGSKA (reference sequence). The CDR3 contains 10 residues.

V usage is TRBV9 and J usage is TRBJ2-2; D may match TRBD1 or TRBD2 (5 bases each). The ends were cut back, 2 bases at V and 1 base at J, with 9 bases in the middle. The germline V gene encodes CDR1 SGDLS and CDR2 YYNGEE. The length of the CDR3 is 15 residues. The CDR3 nucleotides read TGTGCCAGCAGCGTGGGACCGAAGAACACCGGGGAGCTGTTTTTT. Amino acids: CASSVGPKNTGELFF.

The chain employs TRBV19 and TRBJ2-1; 7 bases match TRBD1. This CDR3 is 15 amino acids long. J lost 3 bases, V lost 5 bases, and 7 bases had no gene match. Germline CDR1 reads LNHDA; CDR2 reads SQIVND (reference sequence). CDR3 loop: CASSPRGDSYNEQFF. The CDR3 bases are TGTGCCAGTAGTCCCCGTGGGGACAGCTACAATGAGCAGTTCTTC.

The chain combines TRBV27 with TRBJ2-7; possibly TRBD2 for D (5 bases). Trimming took off 3 bases at V and 4 bases at J, with 10 bases between the two ends. The germline gives CDR1 MNHEY, CDR2 SMNVEV (reference sequence). The CDR3 length is 13 residues. The CDR3 here is CASSFGSGYEQYV. As DNA, the CDR3 is TGTGCCAGCAGTTTTGGTTCGGGGTACGAGCAGTACGTC.

This chain connects TRBV10-1 to TRBJ2-7; D unclear. The ends were cut back, 2 bases at V and 1 base at J, with 12 bases in the middle. The CDR3 runs to 15 residues. Germline CDR1 WNHNN, CDR2 SYGVQD (reference sequence). CDR3 nucleotide sequence: TGCGCCAGCAGTGAGATTTCGACTTTATCCTACGAGCAGTACTTC. Protein sequence: CASSEISTLSYEQYF.

A single count supports this clone. V gene TRBV27 combines with J gene TRBJ2-7; 9 bases map to TRBD1. With 4 bases clipped from V and 3 bases from J, the junction kept 4 bases outside the gene matches. Germline CDR1 reads MNHEY; CDR2 reads SMNVEV (reference sequence). The length of the CDR3 is 14 residues. For the CDR3, the DNA is TGTGCCAGCAGTTGGGCGGGACAGGGCTACGAGCAGTACTTC. Translation gives CASSWAGQGYEQYF.

V is TRBV9 and J is TRBJ1-4, with unresolved D. The CDR3 is 16 amino acids. CDR1 SGDLS and CDR2 YYNGEE come from the germline V gene. The germline V and J ends were trimmed by 3 bases and 0 bases, with 12 bases remaining between them. The CDR3 bases are TGTGCCAGCAGCGCCGGCCGTCTTACAACTAATGAAAAACTGTTTTTT. Translating it yields CASSAGRLTTNEKLFF.

The CDR3 coding sequence is TGCGCCAGCAGCTTGGGGACAGGAGACTACAATGAGCAGTTCTTC. Its protein product is CASSLGTGDYNEQFF. This sequence joins TRBV5-1 and TRBJ2-1, with 7 bases fitting TRBD1. Germline values: CDR1 SGHRS, CDR2 YFSETQ. J gave up 3 bases and V 0 bases, and 3 bases lay outside the gene matches. The CDR3 length is 15 residues.

This chain connects TRBV30 to TRBJ1-1; D is unclear. V lost 2 bases and J 4 bases, leaving 11 bases between the germline ends. Looked up from germline, CDR1 is GTSNPN and CDR2 is SVGIG (reference sequence). The CDR3 is 13 amino acids. The CDR3 loop reads CAWSLSWGTEAFF. The CDR3, as DNA: TGTGCCTGGAGTCTCTCATGGGGCACTGAAGCTTTCTTT.

On this clone: The sample holds other DNA sequences that translate to the same CDR3. This chain joins TRBV2 and TRBJ2-5, with 8 positions matching TRBD2. The germline gives CDR1 SNHLY, CDR2 FYNNEI. After removal of 8 bases from V and 5 bases from J, the junction contained 7 bases not matched to a gene. CDR3 length: 13 amino acids. The CDR3 bases are TGTGCCAGCGGGAAGACGGGAGGGGAGACCCAGTACTTC. Translating gives CASGKTGGETQYF.

The chain links TRBV11-3 to TRBJ2-1; D gene uncertain. The CDR3 totals 16 residues. Germline CDR1 is SGHNT and CDR2 is YENEEA. With 2 bases removed from V and 1 base from J, the gap between germline ends came to 12 bases. CDR3 DNA sequence: TGTGCCAGCAGCTTAAGTAGCATTGGGTCCTACAATGAGCAGTTCTTC. Protein sequence: CASSLSSIGSYNEQFF.

This chain links TRBV21-1 with TRBJ2-7. TRBV21-1 is reported as a pseudogene. The length of the CDR3 is 13 residues. The CDR3 sequence is CASSNGRFYEQYF. In nucleotides, the CDR3 is TGTGCCAGCAGCAATGGCCGGTTCTACGAGCAGTACTTC.

Only one count was recorded for this clone. The V and J genes are TRBV28 and TRBJ2-1, with D perhaps TRBD2 (6 bases). Germline V lookup: CDR1 MDHEN, CDR2 SYDVKM. V was trimmed by 3 bases and J by 8 bases, leaving 14 bases between them. CDR3 length equals 14 residues. CDR3 in amino acids: CASSLGGKSDEQFF. Here the CDR3 DNA reads TGTGCCAGCAGTTTGGGGGGTAAAAGCGATGAGCAGTTCTTC.